These 24 T cell receptor beta chains came from one sample sequenced in a study of T cell responses to AZD1222 COVID-19 vaccine. Some clones are missing from TCRdb's copy, which holds only in-frame ones; the method was immunoSEQ multiplex PCR. The sample carries fewer than 150,000 clones, around 89% recorded once. Here the sequenced sample was peripheral blood, taken 28 days after the second AZD1222 dose. The receptors derive from an adult who received the AZD1222 COVID-19 vaccine.

The rearrangement uses TRBV5-1 and TRBJ2-7; D remains unclear. V shed 4 bases and J shed 2 bases, with 13 bases lying between them. This CDR3 comprises 14 residues. Germline-derived CDR1 and CDR2 are SGHRS and YFSETQ. The CDR3 protein is CASSRSGSTYEQYF. In DNA, the CDR3 is TGCGCCAGCAGCCGGAGTGGTAGCACCTACGAGCAGTACTTC.

The chain is built from TRBV27 and TRBJ1-1; no clear D. CDR1 and CDR2 from the germline V gene are MNHEY and SMNVEV (reference sequence). V lost 5 bases, J lost 0 bases, and 13 bases lay in between. The CDR3 covers 15 residues. The CDR3 reads CASSPPVGLNTEAFF. CDR3 sequence (DNA): TGTGCCAGCAGTCCACCGGTGGGGTTGAACACTGAAGCTTTCTTT.

The chain couples TRBV10-1 to TRBJ1-1; no clear D. V was pared by 4 bases and J by 3 bases, with 9 bases between. Germline CDR1 is WNHNN and CDR2 is SYGVQD (reference sequence). The CDR3 length is 13 residues. The CDR3, as DNA: TGCGCCAGCAGTGTTGGGTGGGACACTGAAGCTTTCTTT. This gives the protein CASSVGWDTEAFF.

The rearrangement uses TRBV3-1 (or the pseudogene TRBV3-2) and TRBJ1-4; a possible D gene is TRBD1 (6 bases). Trimming shortened V by 4 bases and J by 0 bases, and 9 bases separated the two germline ends. This CDR3 has 15 residues. Per germline, CDR1 LGHDT and CDR2 YNNKEL (reference sequence). CDR3 sequence reads: CASSRAGATNEKLFF. CDR3 DNA: TGTGCCAGCAGCCGAGCAGGGGCAACTAATGAAAAACTGTTTTTT.

The gene calls are TRBV4-2 and TRBJ1-5; D is perhaps TRBD1 (6 bases). The V and J ends lost 0 bases and 9 bases respectively, with 15 bases between them. From germline, CDR1 is LGHNA and CDR2 YNFKEQ. There are 15 residues in the CDR3. CDR3 residues: CASSQERGGAGPQHF. As DNA, the CDR3 is TGTGCCAGCAGCCAAGAACGGGGGGGCGCGGGGCCCCAGCATTTT.

This clone was found a few times. CDR3 nucleotides: TGCGCCAGCAGCACCCAGGGAATGAAGAGTGACGGCTACACCTTC. Translating it yields CASSTQGMKSDGYTF. This chain connects TRBV5-1 to TRBJ1-2; D may be TRBD1 (5 bases). Trimming took off 4 bases at V and 8 bases at J, with 21 bases between the two ends. CDR1 and CDR2 from the germline V gene are SGHRS and YFSETQ. This CDR3 is 15 amino acids long.

The V and J genes are TRBV5-1 and TRBJ2-7; 10 positions match TRBD2. With V trimmed by 4 bases and J by 9 bases, 22 bases remained unmatched. This CDR3 spans 18 amino acids. Germline V CDR1 and CDR2: SGHRS, YFSETQ. CDR3 sequence: CASSLYGLAGEALNGQYF. The CDR3 DNA follows: TGCGCCAGCAGCCTCTACGGGCTAGCGGGAGAAGCCCTCAACGGGCAGTACTTC.

This clone appeared a single time. Distinct nucleotide sequences in the sample also encode this CDR3. The chain joins TRBV7-2 to TRBJ1-1; D gene unclear. The CDR3 sequence is 13 residues long. Per the germline V gene, CDR1 is SGHTA and CDR2 is FQGNSA. The V and J ends lost 1 base and 4 bases respectively, with 7 bases between them. This CDR3 is CASSLERGTEAFF. The CDR3 DNA sequence: TGTGCCAGCAGCTTAGAGAGAGGCACTGAAGCTTTCTTT.

The genes are TRBV7-2 and TRBJ2-5; 8 positions match TRBD1. The CDR3 consists of 15 residues. V gave up 3 bases and J gave up 1 base; unmatched junction bases: 4. Germline V gene lookup returns CDR1 SGHTA and CDR2 FQGNSA. DNA for the CDR3: TGTGCCAGCAGCTTGGTACAGGGGGGCCAAGAGACCCAGTACTTC. Its protein is CASSLVQGGQETQYF.

The gene calls are TRBV2 and TRBJ1-1; a weak D match, TRBD1 (5 bases). The germline CDR1 and CDR2 sequences are SNHLY and FYNNEI. The CDR3 covers 12 residues. With 6 bases removed from V and 5 bases from J, the gap between germline ends came to 10 bases. Written as DNA, the CDR3 is TGTGCCAGCAGGGCGGGGCCGACTGAAGCTTTCTTT. It translates to CASRAGPTEAFF.

The CDR3 protein is CASSLGGGADTDTQYF. The CDR3 region has the DNA TGCGCCAGCAGCCTAGGAGGGGGCGCGGACACAGATACGCAGTATTTT. This chain joins TRBV4-1 and TRBJ2-3; TRBD1 might be the D (7 bases). The length of the CDR3 is 16 residues. Germline assignment: CDR1 MGHRA and CDR2 YSYEKL. Between the trimmed V and J ends, which lost 4 bases and 2 bases, there was a span of 16 bases.

This sequence joins TRBV27 and TRBJ1-4; TRBD1 aligns across 9 bases. J was trimmed by 7 bases and V by 6 bases; bases with no gene match: 6. This CDR3 has 14 residues. The germline V gene encodes CDR1 MNHEY and CDR2 SMNVEV (reference sequence). DNA for the CDR3: TGTGCCAGCAGACTACAGGGGGCTGGTGAAAAACTGTTTTTT. Its translation is CASRLQGAGEKLFF.

The chain is built from TRBV19 and TRBJ1-5; 9 bases are a match to TRBD1. The V gene end was trimmed by 3 bases and the J gene end by 2 bases; junction bases not matched to a gene: 11. CDR3 length: 18 amino acids. Germline lookup yields CDR1 LNHDA and CDR2 SQIVND (reference sequence). The CDR3 region is CASSMYGQGIGGNQPQHF. The CDR3 DNA follows: TGTGCCAGTAGTATGTACGGACAGGGGATTGGAGGCAATCAGCCCCAGCATTTT.

CDR3 bases: TGTGCCAGCAGCTTAAACGGACTAGCGGGAGCGCCCAAAAACATTCAGTACTTC. Protein sequence: CASSLNGLAGAPKNIQYF. The genes are TRBV11-2 and TRBJ2-4; 13 bases align to TRBD2. With 2 bases clipped from V and 2 bases from J, the junction kept 6 bases outside the gene matches. CDR1 is SGHAT and CDR2 is FQNNGV in the germline V gene. The CDR3 is 18 amino acids. Full variable domain (missing parts from reference TRBV11-2 and TRBJ2-4): EAGVAQSPRYKIIEKRQSVAFWCNPISGHATLYWYQQILGQGPKLLIQFQNNGVVDDSQLPKDRFSAERLKGVDSTLKIQPAKLEDSAVYLCASSLNGLAGAPKNIQYFGAGTRLSVL.

Remarks on this clone: This CDR3 is also generated by other DNA sequences in the sample. The V gene is TRBV7-9, the J gene TRBJ2-1; 9 nucleotides agree with TRBD1. V lost 5 bases and J lost 7; bases outside the gene matches: 6. Germline CDR1 SEHNR, CDR2 FQNEAQ (reference sequence). This CDR3 has 14 amino acids. CDR3 coding DNA: TGTGCCAGCAGCGGCTCGGGGACAGGGAATGAGCAGTTCTTC. Amino acids: CASSGSGTGNEQFF.

This chain joins TRBV12-3 or TRBV12-4 and TRBJ1-2; no clear D. Trimming took 0 bases from V and 5 from J, leaving 4 bases between them. The CDR3 length is 12 residues. This CDR3 reads CASSLASYGYTF. The CDR3 DNA sequence: TGTGCCAGCAGTTTAGCATCGTATGGCTACACCTTC.

The chain links TRBV7-2 to TRBJ2-2, with 7 nucleotides matching TRBD2. Germline CDR1 reads SGHTA; CDR2 reads FQGNSA. With V trimmed by 3 bases and J by 0 bases, 7 bases remained unmatched. The CDR3 is 17 residues long. In nucleotides, the CDR3 is TGTGCCAGCAGCTTTTGGCGGGGGTTTTCGAACACCGGGGAGCTGTTTTTT. It yields the protein CASSFWRGFSNTGELFF.

The CDR3 nucleotides are TGTGCCAGCAGTTTAAACGTTTTTGGGTTTCGATCCGATGAGCAGTTCTTC. Encoded protein: CASSLNVFGFRSDEQFF. The V call is TRBV27, the J call TRBJ2-1; D remains unclear. This CDR3 is built from 17 residues. V was pared by 2 bases and J by 8 bases, with 22 bases between. CDR1 is MNHEY, CDR2 SMNVEV, per germline (reference sequence).

V is TRBV4-1 and J is TRBJ2-1; the match to TRBD2 covers 9 bases. Germline V gene sequence: CDR1 MGHRA, CDR2 YSYEKL. The CDR3 covers 20 residues. V shed 0 bases and J 5 bases; nucleotides not matched to a gene: 17. The CDR3 bases are TGCGCCAGCAGCCAAGATAATATAAGGGAGGCTAGCGGGGAGAACAATGAGCAGTTCTTC. It codes for CASSQDNIREASGENNEQFF.

This clone was seen just once. The rearrangement uses TRBV4-1 and TRBJ1-4; 8 positions agree with TRBD1. Trimming took 4 bases from V and 4 from J; bases not matched to a gene: 11. Germline CDR1 MGHRA, CDR2 YSYEKL. This CDR3 region has 17 residues. DNA for the CDR3: TGCGCCAGCAGCCCCAGACAGGGGTTACGCGATAATGAAAAACTGTTTTTT. Amino acid sequence: CASSPRQGLRDNEKLFF.

The chain carries TRBV7-3 and TRBJ2-1; D is perhaps TRBD2 (6 bases). The CDR3 is made up of 15 amino acids. Germline-derived CDR1 and CDR2 are SGHTA and FQGTGA. V lost 4 bases, J lost 5 bases, and 15 bases lay in between. CDR3 sequence (DNA): TGTGCCAGCAGCTCCGACGGGGGACCGAACAATGAGCAGTTCTTC. Encoded protein: CASSSDGGPNNEQFF.

This clone turned up a few times. The chain carries TRBV28 and TRBJ1-1; no clear D. Germline V gene sequence: CDR1 MDHEN, CDR2 SYDVKM. CDR3 length equals 13 residues. The V end lost 6 bases, the J end lost 1 base, and 9 bases lay between the germline ends. The CDR3 loop reads CASRNGRNTEAFF. DNA of the CDR3: TGTGCCAGCAGGAACGGACGGAACACTGAAGCTTTCTTT.

The chain links TRBV11-3 to TRBJ1-3; no clear D gene. The CDR3 is 15 residues long. Germline V gene data show CDR1 as SGHNT and CDR2 as YENEEA. The V and J ends lost 5 bases and 8 bases respectively, with 19 bases between them. CDR3 coding DNA: TGTGCCAGCAGCACCGAGACCCTAACCGGGTACACCATATATTTT. Protein product: CASSTETLTGYTIYF.

On this clone itself: A junction boundary mismatches the germline segment, possibly from a read error. The chain carries TRBV19 and TRBJ2-1; 8 bases map to TRBD2. The CDR3 totals 16 residues. Germline V lookup: CDR1 LNHDA, CDR2 SQIVND (reference sequence). The CDR3 nucleotides are TGTGCCAGTAGTATGGGACGGGAGGGCTTCTACGATGAGCAGTTCTTC. It yields the protein CASSMGREGFYDEQFF.